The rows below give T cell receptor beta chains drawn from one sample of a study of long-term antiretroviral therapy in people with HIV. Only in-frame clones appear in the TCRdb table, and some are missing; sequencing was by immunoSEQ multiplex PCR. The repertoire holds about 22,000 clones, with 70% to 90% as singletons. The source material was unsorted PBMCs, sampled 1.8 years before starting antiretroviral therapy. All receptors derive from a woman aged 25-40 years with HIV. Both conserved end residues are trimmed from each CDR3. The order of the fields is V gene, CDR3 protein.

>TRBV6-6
ASRGASSGNTIY
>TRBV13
ASSYAGASYEQY
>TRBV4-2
ASSRHDWGADETQY
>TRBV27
ASSWGRGIDNEQF
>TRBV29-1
SVVAYDEAF
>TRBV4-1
ASSQAFGGTDSGYT
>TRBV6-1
ASQVRLQETQY
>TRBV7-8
ASSFGDSKY
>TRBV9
ASSGHMSSNTIY
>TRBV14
ASSQEGHTIYEQY
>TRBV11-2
ASSLHRDTGELF
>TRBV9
ASRDTSANTGELF
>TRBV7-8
ASSSRGGQHYGYT
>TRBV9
ASRGGANYGYT
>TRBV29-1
SVESGNTEAF
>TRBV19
ASKAVDSTEAF
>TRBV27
ASSKTPTNEKLF
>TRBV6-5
ASSPGQNTEAF
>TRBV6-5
ASSYSTSNEKLF
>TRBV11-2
ASRLLAGGQGEQF
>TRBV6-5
ASRGTSGTGELF
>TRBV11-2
ASSKAGPNEKLF
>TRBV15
ATSRAGGLSSYEQY
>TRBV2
ASSDRQGGQETQY
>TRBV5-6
ASSSSLTDTQY
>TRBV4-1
ASRDSNADTQY
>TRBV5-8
ASSIGRTLETQY
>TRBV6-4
ASSKEHSNQPQH
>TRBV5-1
ASSLAFDEQF
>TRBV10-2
ASRGSGYT
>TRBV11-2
ASSLAPRGDGYT
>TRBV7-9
ASSLGVSGANVLT
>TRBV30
AWSQTENTEAF
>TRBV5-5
ASSLASTGPGRPQH
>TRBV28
ASTDQRGGYT
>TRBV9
ASSVATGVGPYEQY
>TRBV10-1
ASSDPGMNTEAF
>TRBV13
ASSSGILRNEQF
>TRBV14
ASSQYGGTDTQY
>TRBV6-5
ATRTGGWTEAF
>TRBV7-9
ASSRAGGTDTQY
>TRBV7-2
ASSLVAMSGNQPQH
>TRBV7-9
ATPGSLDGGPYPDTQY
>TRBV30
AWNPILSVETQY
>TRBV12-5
ASGPPRGPRMELF
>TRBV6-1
ASRDSSGNTIY
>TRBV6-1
ASSWGQSETQY
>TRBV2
ASRGRGSNSPLH
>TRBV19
ASSIGPVYSGNTIY
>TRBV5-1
ASSQVMGEDTQY
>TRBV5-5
ASTLKGGGLDSPLH
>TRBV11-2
ASSLEGGTGELF
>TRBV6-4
ASSVVRINYGYT
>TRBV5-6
ASRAPFEGDNSPLH
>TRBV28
ASSRQGIDEKLF
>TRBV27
ASSYKGNQPQH